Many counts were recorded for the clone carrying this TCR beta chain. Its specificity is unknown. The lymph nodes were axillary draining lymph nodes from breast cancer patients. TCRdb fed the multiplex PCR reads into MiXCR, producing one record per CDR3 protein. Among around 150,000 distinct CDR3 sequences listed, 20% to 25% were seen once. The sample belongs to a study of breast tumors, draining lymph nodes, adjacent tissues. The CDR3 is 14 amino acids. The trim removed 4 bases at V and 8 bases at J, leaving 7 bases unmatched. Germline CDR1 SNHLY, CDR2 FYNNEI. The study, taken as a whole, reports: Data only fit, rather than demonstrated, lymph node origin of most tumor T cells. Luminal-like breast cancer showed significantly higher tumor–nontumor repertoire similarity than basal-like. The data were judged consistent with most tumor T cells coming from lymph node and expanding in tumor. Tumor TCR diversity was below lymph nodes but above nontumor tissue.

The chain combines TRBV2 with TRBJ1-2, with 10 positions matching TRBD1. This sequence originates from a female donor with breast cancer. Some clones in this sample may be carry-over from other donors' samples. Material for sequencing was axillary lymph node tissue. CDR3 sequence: CASSVTGGALGYTF. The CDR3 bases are TGTGCCAGCAGTGTGACAGGGGGCGCTTTGGGCTACACCTTC.